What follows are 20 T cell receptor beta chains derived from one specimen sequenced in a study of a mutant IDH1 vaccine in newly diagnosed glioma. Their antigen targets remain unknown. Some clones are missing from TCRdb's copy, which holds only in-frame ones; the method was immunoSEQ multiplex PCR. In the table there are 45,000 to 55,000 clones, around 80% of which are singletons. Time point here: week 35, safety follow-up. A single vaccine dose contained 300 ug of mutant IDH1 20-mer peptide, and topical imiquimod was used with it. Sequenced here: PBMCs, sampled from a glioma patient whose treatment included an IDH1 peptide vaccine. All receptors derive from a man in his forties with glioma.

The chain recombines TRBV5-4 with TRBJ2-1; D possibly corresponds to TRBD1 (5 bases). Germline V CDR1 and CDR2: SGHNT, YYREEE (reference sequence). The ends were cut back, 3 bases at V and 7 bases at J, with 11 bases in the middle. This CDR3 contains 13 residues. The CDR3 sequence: CASSSGIMNEQFF. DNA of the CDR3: TGTGCCAGCAGCTCAGGGATCATGAATGAGCAGTTCTTC. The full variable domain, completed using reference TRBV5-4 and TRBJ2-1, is ETGVTQSPTHLIKTRGQQVTLRCSSQSGHNTVSWYQQALGQGPQFIFQYYREEENGRGNFPPRFSGLQFPNYSSELNVNALELDDSALYLCASSSGIMNEQFFGPGTRLTVL.

CDR3 bases: TGTGCCAGCAGTGAAAGGGCCGAGCAGTACGTC. It encodes CASSERAEQYV. The chain carries TRBV6-5 and TRBJ2-7; no definite D call. Germline V CDR1 and CDR2: MNHEY, SVGAGI. The CDR3 covers 11 residues. V gave up 5 bases and J gave up 6 bases, with 8 bases separating them.

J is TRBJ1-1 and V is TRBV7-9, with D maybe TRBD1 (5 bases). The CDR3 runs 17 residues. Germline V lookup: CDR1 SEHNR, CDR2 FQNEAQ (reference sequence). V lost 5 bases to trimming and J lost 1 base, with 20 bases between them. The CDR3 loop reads CASSHSLGGPSNTEAFF. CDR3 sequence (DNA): TGTGCCAGCAGCCATTCGTTGGGGGGTCCCTCGAACACTGAAGCTTTCTTT. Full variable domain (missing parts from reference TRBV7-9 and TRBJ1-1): DTGVSQNPRHKITKRGQNVTFRCDPISEHNRLYWYRQTLGQGPEFLTYFQNEAQLEKSRLLSDRFSAERPKGSFSTLEIQRTEQGDSAMYLCASSHSLGGPSNTEAFFGQGTRLTVV.

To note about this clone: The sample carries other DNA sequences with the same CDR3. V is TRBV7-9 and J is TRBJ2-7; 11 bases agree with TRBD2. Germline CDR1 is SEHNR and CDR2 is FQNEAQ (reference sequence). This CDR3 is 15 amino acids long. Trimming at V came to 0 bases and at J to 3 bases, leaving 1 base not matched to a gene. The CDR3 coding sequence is TGTGCCAGCAGCTTAGCGCTAGCGGGAGGCTACGAGCAGTACTTC. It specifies CASSLALAGGYEQYF.

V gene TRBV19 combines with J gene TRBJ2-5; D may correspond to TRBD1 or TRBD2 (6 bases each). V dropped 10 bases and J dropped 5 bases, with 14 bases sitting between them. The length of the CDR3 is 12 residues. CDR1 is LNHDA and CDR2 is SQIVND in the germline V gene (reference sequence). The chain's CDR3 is CATRQAGETQYF. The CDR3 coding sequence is TGTGCCACCCGACAGGCGGGGGAGACCCAGTACTTC.

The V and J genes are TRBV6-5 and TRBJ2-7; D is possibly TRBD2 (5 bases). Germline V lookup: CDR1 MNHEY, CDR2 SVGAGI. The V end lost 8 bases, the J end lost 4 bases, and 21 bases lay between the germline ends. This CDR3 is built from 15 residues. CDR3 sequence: CASGPPGKTGYEQYF. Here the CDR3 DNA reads TGTGCCAGCGGCCCCCCGGGGAAGACGGGATACGAGCAGTACTTC.

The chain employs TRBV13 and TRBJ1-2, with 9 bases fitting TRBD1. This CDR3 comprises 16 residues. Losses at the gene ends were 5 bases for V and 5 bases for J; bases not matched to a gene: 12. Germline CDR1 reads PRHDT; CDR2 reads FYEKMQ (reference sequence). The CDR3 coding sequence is TGTGCCAGCAGCGCCGGGACAGGGAGTTTCGTATATGGCTACACCTTC. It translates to CASSAGTGSFVYGYTF.

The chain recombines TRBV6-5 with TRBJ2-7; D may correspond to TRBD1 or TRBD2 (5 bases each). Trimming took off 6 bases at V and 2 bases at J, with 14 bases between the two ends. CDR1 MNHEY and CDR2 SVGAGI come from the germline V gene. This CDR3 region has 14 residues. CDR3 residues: CASRETRDAYEQYF. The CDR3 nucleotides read TGTGCCAGCAGGGAGACGAGGGACGCCTACGAGCAGTACTTC.

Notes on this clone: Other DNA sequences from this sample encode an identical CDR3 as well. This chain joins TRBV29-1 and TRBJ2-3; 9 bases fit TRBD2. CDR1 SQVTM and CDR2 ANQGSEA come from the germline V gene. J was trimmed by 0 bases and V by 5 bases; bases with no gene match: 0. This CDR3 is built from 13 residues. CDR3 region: CSVTSGSTDTQYF. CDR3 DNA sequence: TGCAGCGTTACTAGCGGGAGCACAGATACGCAGTATTTT.

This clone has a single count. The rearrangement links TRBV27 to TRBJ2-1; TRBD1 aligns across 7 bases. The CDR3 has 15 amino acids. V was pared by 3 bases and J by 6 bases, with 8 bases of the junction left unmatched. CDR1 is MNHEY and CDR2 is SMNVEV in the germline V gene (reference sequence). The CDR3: CASSFEGAFGNEQFF. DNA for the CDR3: TGTGCCAGCAGTTTCGAGGGGGCCTTCGGCAATGAGCAGTTCTTC.

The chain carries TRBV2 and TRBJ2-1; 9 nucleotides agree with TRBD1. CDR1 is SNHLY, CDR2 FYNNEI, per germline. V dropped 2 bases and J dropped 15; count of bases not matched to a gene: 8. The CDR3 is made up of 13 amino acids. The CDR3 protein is CASSELGTGILFF. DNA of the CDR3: TGTGCCAGCAGTGAATTGGGGACAGGGATTCTGTTCTTC.

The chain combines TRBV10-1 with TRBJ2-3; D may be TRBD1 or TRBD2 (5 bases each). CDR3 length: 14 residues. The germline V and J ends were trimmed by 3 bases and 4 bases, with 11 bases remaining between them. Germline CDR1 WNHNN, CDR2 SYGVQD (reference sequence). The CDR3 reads CASSDRAGADTQYF. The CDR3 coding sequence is TGCGCCAGCAGTGACAGGGCGGGTGCAGATACGCAGTATTTT.

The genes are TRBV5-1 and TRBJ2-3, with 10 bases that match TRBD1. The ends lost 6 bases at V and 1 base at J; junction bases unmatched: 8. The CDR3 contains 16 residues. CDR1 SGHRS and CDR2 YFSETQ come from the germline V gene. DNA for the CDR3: TGCGCCAGCATCCCGACCGGGACAGGGGGCACAGATACGCAGTATTTT. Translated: CASIPTGTGGTDTQYF.

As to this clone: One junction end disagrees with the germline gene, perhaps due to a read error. The CDR3 sequence: CSARAAGRELF. In nucleotides, the CDR3 is TGCAGTGCTAGAGCGGCGGGAAGAGAGCTCTTC. V and J are TRBV20-1 and TRBJ1-2; no definite D call. The germline V gene encodes CDR1 DFQATT and CDR2 SNEGSKA (reference sequence). There are 11 residues in the CDR3.

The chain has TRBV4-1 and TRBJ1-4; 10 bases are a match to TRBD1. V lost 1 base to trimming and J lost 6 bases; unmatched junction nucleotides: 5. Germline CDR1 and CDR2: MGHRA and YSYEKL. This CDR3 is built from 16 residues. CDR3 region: CASSQVTGTGDEKLFF. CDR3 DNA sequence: TGCGCCAGCAGCCAAGTCACCGGGACAGGGGATGAAAAACTGTTTTTT.

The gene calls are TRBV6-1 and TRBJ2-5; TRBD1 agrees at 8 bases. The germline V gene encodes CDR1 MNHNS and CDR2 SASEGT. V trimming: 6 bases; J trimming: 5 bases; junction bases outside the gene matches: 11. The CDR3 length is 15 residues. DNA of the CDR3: TGTGCCAGCAGCCAAAACAGGGGGTACGGGGAGACCCAGTACTTC. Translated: CASSQNRGYGETQYF.

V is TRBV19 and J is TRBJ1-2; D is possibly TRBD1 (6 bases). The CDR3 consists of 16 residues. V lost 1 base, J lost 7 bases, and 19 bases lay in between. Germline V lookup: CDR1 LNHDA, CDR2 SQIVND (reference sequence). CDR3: CASSIAIGTSTSGYTF. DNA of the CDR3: TGTGCCAGTAGTATAGCAATCGGGACATCAACCTCTGGCTACACCTTC.

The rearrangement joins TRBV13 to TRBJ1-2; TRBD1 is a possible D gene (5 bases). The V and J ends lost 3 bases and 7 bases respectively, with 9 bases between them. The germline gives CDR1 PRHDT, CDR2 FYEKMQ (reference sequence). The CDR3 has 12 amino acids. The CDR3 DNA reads TGTGCCAGCAGCTTCGCGAGGGGTGGCTACACCTTC. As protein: CASSFARGGYTF.

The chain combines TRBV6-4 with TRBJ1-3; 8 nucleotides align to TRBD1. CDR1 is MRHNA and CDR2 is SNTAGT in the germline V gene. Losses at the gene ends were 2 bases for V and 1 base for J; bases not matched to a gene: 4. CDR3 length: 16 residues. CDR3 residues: CASSDPDRVSGNTIYF. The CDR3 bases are TGTGCCAGCAGTGACCCGGACAGGGTTTCTGGAAACACCATATATTTT.

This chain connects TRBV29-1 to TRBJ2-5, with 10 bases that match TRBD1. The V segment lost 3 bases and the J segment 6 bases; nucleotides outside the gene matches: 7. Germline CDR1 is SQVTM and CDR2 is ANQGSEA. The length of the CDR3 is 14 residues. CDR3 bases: TGCAGCGTTGAGCGGCCGGGACAGGGGAAGACCCAGTACTTC. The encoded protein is CSVERPGQGKTQYF.